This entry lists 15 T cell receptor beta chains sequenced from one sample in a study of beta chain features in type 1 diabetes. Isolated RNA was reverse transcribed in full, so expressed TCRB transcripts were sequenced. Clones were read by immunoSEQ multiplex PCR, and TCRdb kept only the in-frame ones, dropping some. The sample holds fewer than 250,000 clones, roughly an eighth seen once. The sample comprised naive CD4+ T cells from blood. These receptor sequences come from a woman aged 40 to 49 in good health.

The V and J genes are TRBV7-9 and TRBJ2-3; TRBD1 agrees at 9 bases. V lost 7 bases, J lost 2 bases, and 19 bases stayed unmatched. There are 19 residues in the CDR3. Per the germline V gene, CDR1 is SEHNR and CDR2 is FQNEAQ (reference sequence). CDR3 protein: CASTKGMVGDRVVTDTQYF. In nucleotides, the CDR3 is TGTGCCAGCACCAAAGGGATGGTGGGGGACAGGGTCGTCACAGATACGCAGTATTTT. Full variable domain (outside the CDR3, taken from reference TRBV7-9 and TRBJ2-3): DTGVSQNPRHKITKRGQNVTFRCDPISEHNRLYWYRQTLGQGPEFLTYFQNEAQLEKSRLLSDRFSAERPKGSFSTLEIQRTEQGDSAMYLCASTKGMVGDRVVTDTQYFGPGTRLTVL.

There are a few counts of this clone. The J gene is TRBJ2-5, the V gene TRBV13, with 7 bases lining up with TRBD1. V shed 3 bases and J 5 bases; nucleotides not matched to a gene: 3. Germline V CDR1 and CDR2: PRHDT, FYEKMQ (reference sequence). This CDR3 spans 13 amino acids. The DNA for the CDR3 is TGTGCCAGCAGCTTTCGGACAGGCGAGACCCAGTACTTC. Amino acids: CASSFRTGETQYF.

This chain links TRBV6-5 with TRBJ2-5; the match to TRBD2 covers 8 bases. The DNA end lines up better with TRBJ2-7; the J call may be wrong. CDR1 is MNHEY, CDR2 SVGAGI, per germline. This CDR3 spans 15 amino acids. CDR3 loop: CASSRGLGASYEQYF. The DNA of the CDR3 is TGTGCCAGCAGCCGGGGACTAGGGGCCTCCTACGAGCAGTACTTC.

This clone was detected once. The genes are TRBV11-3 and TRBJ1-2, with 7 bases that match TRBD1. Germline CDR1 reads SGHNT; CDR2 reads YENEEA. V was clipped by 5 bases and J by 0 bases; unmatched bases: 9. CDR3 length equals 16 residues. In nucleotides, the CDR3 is TGTGCCAGCAGCGCGACAGGGATGAAGGCTAACTATGGCTACACCTTC. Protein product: CASSATGMKANYGYTF.

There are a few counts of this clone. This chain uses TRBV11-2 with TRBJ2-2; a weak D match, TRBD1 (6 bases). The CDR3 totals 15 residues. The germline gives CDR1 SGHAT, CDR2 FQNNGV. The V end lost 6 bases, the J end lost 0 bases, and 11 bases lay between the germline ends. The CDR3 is CASSRRTANTGELFF. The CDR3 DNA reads TGTGCCAGCAGTCGTAGGACAGCGAACACCGGGGAGCTGTTTTTT.

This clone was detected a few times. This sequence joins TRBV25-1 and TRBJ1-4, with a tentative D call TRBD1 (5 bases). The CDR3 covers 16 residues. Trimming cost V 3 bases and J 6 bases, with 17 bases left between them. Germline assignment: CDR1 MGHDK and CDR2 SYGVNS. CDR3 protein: CASSEAPQGRHEKLFF. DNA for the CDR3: TGTGCCAGCAGTGAGGCTCCGCAGGGCCGGCATGAAAAACTGTTTTTT.

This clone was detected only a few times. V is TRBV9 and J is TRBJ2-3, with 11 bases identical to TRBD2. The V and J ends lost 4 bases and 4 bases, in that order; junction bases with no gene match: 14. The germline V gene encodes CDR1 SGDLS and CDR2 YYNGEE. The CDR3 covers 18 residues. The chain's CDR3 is CASSLRPRGTSGPDTQYF. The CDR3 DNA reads TGTGCCAGCAGCTTACGCCCTAGAGGGACTAGCGGACCAGATACGCAGTATTTT.

The CDR3 DNA follows: TGTGCCAGCAGTTTAAAAGGGGACAGGGTCTACGAGCAGTACTTC. As protein: CASSLKGDRVYEQYF. The chain has TRBV27 and TRBJ2-7; TRBD1 matches 9 bases. Trimming removed 2 bases from V and 3 bases from J; junction bases left unmatched: 5. Germline V CDR1 and CDR2: MNHEY, SMNVEV (reference sequence). The CDR3 is made up of 15 amino acids.

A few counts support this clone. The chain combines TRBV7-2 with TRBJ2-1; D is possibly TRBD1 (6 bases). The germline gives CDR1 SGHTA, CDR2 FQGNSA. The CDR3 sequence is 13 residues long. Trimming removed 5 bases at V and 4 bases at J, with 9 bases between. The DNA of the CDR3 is TGTGCCAGCAGCAAGACAGGTTACAATGAGCAGTTCTTC. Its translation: CASSKTGYNEQFF.

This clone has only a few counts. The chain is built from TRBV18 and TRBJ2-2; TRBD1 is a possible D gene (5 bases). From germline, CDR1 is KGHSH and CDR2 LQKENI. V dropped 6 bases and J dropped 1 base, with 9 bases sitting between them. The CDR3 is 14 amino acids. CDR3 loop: CASSHRMNTGELFF. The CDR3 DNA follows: TGTGCCAGCTCTCACAGGATGAACACCGGGGAGCTGTTTTTT.

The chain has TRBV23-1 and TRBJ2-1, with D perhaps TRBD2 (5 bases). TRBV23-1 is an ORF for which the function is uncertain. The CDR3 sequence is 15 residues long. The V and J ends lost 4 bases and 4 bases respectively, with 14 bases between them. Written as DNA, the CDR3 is TGCGCCAGCAGTCCGAACCCGGGGAGTTACAATGAGCAGTTCTTC. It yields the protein CASSPNPGSYNEQFF.

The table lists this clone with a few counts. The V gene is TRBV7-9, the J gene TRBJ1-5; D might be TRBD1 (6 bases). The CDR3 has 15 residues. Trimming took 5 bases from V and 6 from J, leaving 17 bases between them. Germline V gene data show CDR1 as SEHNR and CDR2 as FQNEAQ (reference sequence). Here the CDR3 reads CASSPGMGATQPQHF. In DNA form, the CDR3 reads TGTGCCAGCAGCCCTGGAATGGGGGCTACTCAGCCCCAGCATTTT.

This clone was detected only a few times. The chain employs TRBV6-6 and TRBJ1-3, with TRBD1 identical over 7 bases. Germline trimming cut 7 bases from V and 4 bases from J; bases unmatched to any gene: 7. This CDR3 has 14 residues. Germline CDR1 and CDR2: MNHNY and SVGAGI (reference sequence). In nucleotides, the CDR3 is TGTGCCAGCACCCATGGAGGGGGCGGAAACACCATATATTTT. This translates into CASTHGGGGNTIYF.

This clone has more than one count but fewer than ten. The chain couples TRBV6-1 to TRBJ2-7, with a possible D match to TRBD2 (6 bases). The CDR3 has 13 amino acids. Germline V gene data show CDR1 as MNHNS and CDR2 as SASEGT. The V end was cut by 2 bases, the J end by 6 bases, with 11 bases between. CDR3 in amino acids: CASSEPGVGEQYF. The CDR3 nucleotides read TGTGCCAGCAGTGAACCGGGGGTCGGCGAGCAGTACTTC.

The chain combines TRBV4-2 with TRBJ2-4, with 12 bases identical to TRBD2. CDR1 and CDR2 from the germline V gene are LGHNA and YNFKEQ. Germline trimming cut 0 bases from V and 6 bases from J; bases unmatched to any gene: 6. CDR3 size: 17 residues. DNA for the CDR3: TGTGCCAGCAGCCAAGATCTAGCGGGGGGGCCGGGAAACATTCAGTACTTC. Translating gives CASSQDLAGGPGNIQYF.